This TCR beta chain was found in a study of cytomegalovirus exposure and HLA in healthy donors. Study context: Of all 360 or so donors who were genotyped, around 79% belonged to the Caucasian-associated ancestry cluster.

The PCR contained 60 Vbeta and 13 Jbeta primers. This table comes from immunoSEQ multiplex PCR, and its TCRdb copy is limited to in-frame clones, with some not included. The table shows about 130,000 clones, with 55% to 75% occurring only once. A note on this clone: Its specificity is not known.

Germline V gene lookup returns CDR1 SQVTM and CDR2 ANQGSEA. This CDR3 spans 14 amino acids. V was clipped by 6 bases and J by 2 bases, with 16 bases between them. Findings and limits, study-wide: Researchers reportedly found TCR beta sequences accurately predicted most subjects' HLA-A and HLA-B alleles. CMV serostatus stood as the only immune exposure information on hand. For most TCR sequences rarity was the rule, although some public TCRs occurred in many donors.

The V gene is TRBV29-1, the J gene TRBJ1-1, with D possibly being TRBD1 (6 bases). The sequence was collected from a human donor in good health. Sequences were obtained from PBMCs. Here the CDR3 reads CSVWDTGTNTEAFF. The DNA of the CDR3 is TGCAGCGTATGGGACACAGGGACCAACACTGAAGCTTTCTTT.